The sequence of this TCR beta chain was determined in a study of cytomegalovirus exposure and HLA in healthy donors. Overall study results and limits: Exclusion applied to some V segments, including TRBV6-2 and TRBV6-3, as they were indistinguishable. Among TCR sequences, most were rare, though some public TCRs appeared in many donors.

In the PCR, 60 Vbeta and 13 Jbeta primers were used. Generated by immunoSEQ multiplex PCR, the TCRdb table keeps only in-frame clones and is missing some. The record lists tens of thousands of clones, of which the ten most abundant hold 2% to 2.5%. Regarding this clone: Its antigen remains unidentified.

Trimming at V came to 3 bases and at J to 4 bases, leaving 11 bases not matched to a gene. The CDR3 contains 15 residues. CDR1 and CDR2 (germline): GTSNPN, SVGIG (reference sequence). The chain employs TRBV30 and TRBJ1-2; 7 bases are shared with TRBD1. This TCR came from a female donor in good health and CMV-seronegative. The sequencing input was PBMCs. In nucleotides, the CDR3 is TGTGCCTGGAGGACAGGGTTCAAGTCGGGCTATGGCTACACCTTC. It specifies CAWRTGFKSGYGYTF.